This paragraph reports one TCR beta chain. The antigen is undetermined. This specimen belongs to a study of cytomegalovirus exposure and HLA in healthy donors. The study's findings and limits: Researchers reported from a later analysis that most CMV-associated TCR beta chains appeared HLA-restricted.

PCR amplification relied on 60 Vbeta primers (plus 13 Jbeta primers). TCRdb's copy holds only in-frame clones and misses some; the assay was immunoSEQ multiplex PCR. Here the sample spans 150,000 to 200,000 clones, 75% to 85% being singletons. This TCR came from a woman between 25 and 40 years old in good health and CMV-seronegative. Sequenced sample: PBMCs.

The CDR3 DNA sequence: TGTGCCAGCAGCATCCCCCTTACGGGACACCAGTCCTACGAGCAGTACTTC. It specifies CASSIPLTGHQSYEQYF. The chain links TRBV5-6 to TRBJ2-7; TRBD1 might be the D (6 bases). Germline V CDR1 and CDR2: SGHDT, YYEEEE. The V end lost 4 bases, the J end lost 1 base, and 21 bases lay between the germline ends. The CDR3 is made up of 17 amino acids.